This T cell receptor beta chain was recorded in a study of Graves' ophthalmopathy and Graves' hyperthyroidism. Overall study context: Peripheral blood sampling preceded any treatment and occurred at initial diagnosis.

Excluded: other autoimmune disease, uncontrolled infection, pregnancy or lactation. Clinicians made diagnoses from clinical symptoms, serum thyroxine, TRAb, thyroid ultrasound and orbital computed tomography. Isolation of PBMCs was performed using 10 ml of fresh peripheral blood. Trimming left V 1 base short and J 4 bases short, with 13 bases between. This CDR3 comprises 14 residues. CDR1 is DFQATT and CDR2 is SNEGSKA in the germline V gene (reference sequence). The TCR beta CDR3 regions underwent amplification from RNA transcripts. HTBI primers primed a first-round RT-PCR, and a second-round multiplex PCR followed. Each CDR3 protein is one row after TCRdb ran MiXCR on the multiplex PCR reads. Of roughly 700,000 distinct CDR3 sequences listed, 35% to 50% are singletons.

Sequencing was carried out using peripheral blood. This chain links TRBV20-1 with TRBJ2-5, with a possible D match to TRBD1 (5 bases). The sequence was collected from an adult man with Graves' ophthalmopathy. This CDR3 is CSARAAGFAETQYF. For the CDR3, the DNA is TGCAGTGCTAGAGCGGCAGGGTTCGCAGAGACCCAGTACTTC.